This T cell receptor (beta chain) was found in a study of a mutant IDH1 vaccine in newly diagnosed glioma (dated by TCRdb to about 2021). Background for the entire study: Patients were given eight vaccinations, in weeks 1, 3, 5, 7, 11, 15, 19 and 23, which matched visits V03 through V10. Peripheral blood samples were drawn at six visits, namely V03 (baseline), V05, V07, V10, V12 and V13. Longitudinal TCRB deep sequencing was done for 25 to 30 treated patients, wherever samples were available for exploratory analyses. Of the 25 to 35 treated patients, about 62% were male and about 40% were female, and a mean age of roughly 37 years was recorded. Before enrollment, patients had received standard therapy of radiotherapy alone, temozolomide alone, or radiochemotherapy with temozolomide; most received the combination. Vaccination was initiated 4-6 weeks after radiotherapy alone, or concurrently with temozolomide cycles in the chemotherapy-containing groups. Paper-wide results and their limitations: Selection of PBMC samples for TCRB deep sequencing was based on availability. Immune responses induced by the vaccine were seen in 93.3% of patients across multiple MHC alleles. Pseudoprogression appeared unrelated to alterations in the top peripheral T cell clonotypes detected by TCRB sequencing. According to the authors, sample limitations meant that analyses of patient blood samples could not be reproduced.

The intended sense of this specimen's time point label: week 11, during vaccination. A 20-mer mutant IDH1 peptide at 300 micrograms in Montanide made up each vaccine dose, which was injected subcutaneously together with topical imiquimod. Newly diagnosed WHO grade 3 or 4 IDH1-mutant astrocytomas showing loss of nuclear ATRX were present in the donors. The samples were drawn from NOA16, a multicentre, single-arm, open-label phase I trial in Germany that tested a mutant IDH1 peptide vaccine in humans for the first time. The DNeasy Blood and Tissue Kit was used to extract genomic DNA from EDTA blood for TCRB sequencing. The germline V gene (reference sequence) gives CDR1 as SEHNR and CDR2 as FQNEAQ. The CDR3 goes from the cysteine to the phenylalanine over 13 residues. Of the read, only the CDR3 DNA is kept; its 39 bases are in frame from base 1. Compared with germline, V lacks 6 bases and J lacks 5 bases; bases without a gene match: 5.

Libraries were built with the immunoSEQ multiplex PCR assay. Rearranged TCR beta chain sequences were amplified with the hsTCRB Kit following the manufacturer's protocol. Sequencing of TCRB libraries was carried out on an Illumina MiSeq. On the study's bioinformatics: The proprietary platform of the kit vendor was used for demultiplexing, trimming and gene mapping. Entries here come from immuneACCESS through TCRdb and include only in-frame sequences with V and J called. Some clones fail to appear in such tables; in the studies checked, an unresolved V gene covers under half of the shortfall, and the cause of the remainder is unknown. The V and J calls and clone size come from that table; D and trimming were worked out from the DNA. The sample has about 120,000 clones on record, about 90% of them singletons. 0.6% to 0.7% of the sample is held by the ten biggest clonotypes. A remark on this clone: This receptor's antigen is unknown. The sample holds no much larger clone one base away, and base qualities are not on file.

This sequence originates from a woman aged 45-60 years with glioma. Here the chain combines TRBV7-9 and TRBJ1-1, with 8 middle bases fitting TRBD1. Sequencing used PBMCs, obtained from a glioma patient whose treatment included an IDH1 peptide vaccine. Read as DNA, the sequence is TGTGCCAGCAGTCCACAGGGGGGGACTGAAGCTTTCTTT. Its protein reads: CASSPQGGTEAFF.